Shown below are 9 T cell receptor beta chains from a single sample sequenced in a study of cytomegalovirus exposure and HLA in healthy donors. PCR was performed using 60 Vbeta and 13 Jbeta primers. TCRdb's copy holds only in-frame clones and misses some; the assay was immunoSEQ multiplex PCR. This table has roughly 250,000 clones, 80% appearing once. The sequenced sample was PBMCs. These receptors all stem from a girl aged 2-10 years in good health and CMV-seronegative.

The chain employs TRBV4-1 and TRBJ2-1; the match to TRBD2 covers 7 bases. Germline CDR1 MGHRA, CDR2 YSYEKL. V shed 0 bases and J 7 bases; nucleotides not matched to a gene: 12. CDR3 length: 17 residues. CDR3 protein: CASSQDRARREWNEQFF. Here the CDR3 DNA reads TGCGCCAGCAGCCAAGATCGGGCAAGGCGGGAGTGGAATGAGCAGTTCTTC.

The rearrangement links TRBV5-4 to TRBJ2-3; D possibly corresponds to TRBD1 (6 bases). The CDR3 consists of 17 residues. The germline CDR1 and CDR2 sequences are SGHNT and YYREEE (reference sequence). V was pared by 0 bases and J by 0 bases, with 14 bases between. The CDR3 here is CASSLAPRQASTDTQYF. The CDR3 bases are TGTGCCAGCAGCTTGGCCCCTAGACAGGCTAGCACAGATACGCAGTATTTT.

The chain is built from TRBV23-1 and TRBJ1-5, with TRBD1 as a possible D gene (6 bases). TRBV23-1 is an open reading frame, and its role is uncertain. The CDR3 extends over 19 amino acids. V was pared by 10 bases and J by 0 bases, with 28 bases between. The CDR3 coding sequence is TGCGCCAAGGGGCCGACAGGTAATACGGGGGGGGATAGCAATCAGCCCCAGCATTTT. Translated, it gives CAKGPTGNTGGDSNQPQHF.

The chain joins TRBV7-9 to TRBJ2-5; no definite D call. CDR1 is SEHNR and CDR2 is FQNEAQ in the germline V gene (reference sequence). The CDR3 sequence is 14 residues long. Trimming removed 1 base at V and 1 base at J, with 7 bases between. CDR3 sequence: CASSLVSGQETQYF. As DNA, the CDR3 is TGTGCCAGCAGCTTAGTATCAGGCCAAGAGACCCAGTACTTC. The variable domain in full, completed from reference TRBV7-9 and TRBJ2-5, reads DTGVSQNPRHKITKRGQNVTFRCDPISEHNRLYWYRQTLGQGPEFLTYFQNEAQLEKSRLLSDRFSAERPKGSFSTLEIQRTEQGDSAMYLCASSLVSGQETQYFGPGTRLLVL.

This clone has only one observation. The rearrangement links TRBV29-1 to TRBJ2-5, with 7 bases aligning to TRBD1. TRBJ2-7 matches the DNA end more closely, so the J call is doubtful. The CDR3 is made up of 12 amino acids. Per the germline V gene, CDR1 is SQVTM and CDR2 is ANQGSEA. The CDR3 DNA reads TGCAGCGCCATGACAGGGTCGGGCGAGCAGTACTTC. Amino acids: CSAMTGSGEQYF.

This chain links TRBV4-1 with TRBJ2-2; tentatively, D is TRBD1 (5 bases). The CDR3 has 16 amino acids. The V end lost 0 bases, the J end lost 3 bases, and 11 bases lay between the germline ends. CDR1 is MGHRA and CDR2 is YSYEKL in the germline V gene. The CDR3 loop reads CASSQEGESDTGELFF. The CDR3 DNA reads TGCGCCAGCAGCCAAGAAGGGGAATCGGACACCGGGGAGCTGTTTTTT.

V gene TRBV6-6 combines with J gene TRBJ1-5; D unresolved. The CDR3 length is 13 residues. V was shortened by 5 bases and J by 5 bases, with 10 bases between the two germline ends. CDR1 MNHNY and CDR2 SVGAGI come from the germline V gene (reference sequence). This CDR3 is CASSPRDYQPQHF. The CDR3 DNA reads TGTGCCAGCAGTCCCCGGGATTATCAGCCCCAGCATTTT.

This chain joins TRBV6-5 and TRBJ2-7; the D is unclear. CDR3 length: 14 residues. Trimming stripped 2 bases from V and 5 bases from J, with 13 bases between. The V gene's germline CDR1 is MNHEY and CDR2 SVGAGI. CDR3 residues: CASSYLDGSNEQYF. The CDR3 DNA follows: TGTGCCAGCAGTTACCTCGACGGGTCCAACGAGCAGTACTTC.

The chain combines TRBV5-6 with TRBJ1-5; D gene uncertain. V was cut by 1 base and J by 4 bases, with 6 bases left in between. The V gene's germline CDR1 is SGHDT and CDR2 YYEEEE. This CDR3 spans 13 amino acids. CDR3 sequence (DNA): TGTGCCAGCAGCTTGTGGGCTAATCAGCCCCAGCATTTT. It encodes CASSLWANQPQHF.